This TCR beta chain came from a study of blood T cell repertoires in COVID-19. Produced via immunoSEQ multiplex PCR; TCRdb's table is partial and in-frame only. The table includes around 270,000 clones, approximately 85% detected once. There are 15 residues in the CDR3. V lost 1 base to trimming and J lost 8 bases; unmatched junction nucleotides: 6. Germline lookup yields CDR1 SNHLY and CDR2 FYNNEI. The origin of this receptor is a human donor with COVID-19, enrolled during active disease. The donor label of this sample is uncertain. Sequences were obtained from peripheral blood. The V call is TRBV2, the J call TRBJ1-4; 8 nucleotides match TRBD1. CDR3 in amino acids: CASSEETGAGEKLFF. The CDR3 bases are TGTGCCAGCAGTGAAGAGACAGGGGCGGGGGAAAAACTGTTTTTT. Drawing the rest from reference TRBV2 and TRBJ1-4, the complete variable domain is EPEVTQTPSHQVTQMGQEVILRCVPISNHLYFYWYRQILGQKVEFLVSFYNNEISEKSEIFDDQFSVERPDGSNFTLKIRSTKLEDSAMYFCASSEETGAGEKLFFGSGTQLSVL.